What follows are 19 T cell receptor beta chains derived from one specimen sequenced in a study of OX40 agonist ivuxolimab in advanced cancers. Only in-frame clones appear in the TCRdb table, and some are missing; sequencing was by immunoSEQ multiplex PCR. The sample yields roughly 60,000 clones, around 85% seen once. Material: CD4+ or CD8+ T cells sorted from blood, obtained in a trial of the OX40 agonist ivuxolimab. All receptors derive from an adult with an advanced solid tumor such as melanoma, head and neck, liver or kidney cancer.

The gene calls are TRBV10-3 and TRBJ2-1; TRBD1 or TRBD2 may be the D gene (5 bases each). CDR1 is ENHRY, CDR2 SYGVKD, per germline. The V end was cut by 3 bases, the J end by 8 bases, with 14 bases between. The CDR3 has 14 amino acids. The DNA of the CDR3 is TGTGCCATCAGTGACTCGGGACCTTGGGATGAGCAGTTCTTC. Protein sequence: CAISDSGPWDEQFF.

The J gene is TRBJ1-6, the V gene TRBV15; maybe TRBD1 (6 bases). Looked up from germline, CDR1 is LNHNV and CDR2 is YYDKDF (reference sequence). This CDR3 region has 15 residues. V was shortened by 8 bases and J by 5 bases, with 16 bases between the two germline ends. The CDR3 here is CATSRWGADNSPLHF. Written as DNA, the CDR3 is TGTGCCACCTCACGGTGGGGGGCTGATAATTCACCCCTCCACTTT.

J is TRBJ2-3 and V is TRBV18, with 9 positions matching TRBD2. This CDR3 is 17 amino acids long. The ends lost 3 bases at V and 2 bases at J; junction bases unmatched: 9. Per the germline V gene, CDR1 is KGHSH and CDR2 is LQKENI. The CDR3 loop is CASSPSGSGGITDTQYF. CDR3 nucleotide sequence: TGTGCCAGCTCACCGAGCGGGAGCGGGGGGATCACAGATACGCAGTATTTT.

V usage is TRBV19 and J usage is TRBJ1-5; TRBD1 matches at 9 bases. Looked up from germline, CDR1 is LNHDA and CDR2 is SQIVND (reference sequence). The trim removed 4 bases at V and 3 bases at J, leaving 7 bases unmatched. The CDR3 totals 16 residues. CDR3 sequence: CASSTGQGTHNQPQHF. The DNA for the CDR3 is TGTGCCAGTAGTACGGGACAGGGCACCCACAATCAGCCCCAGCATTTT.

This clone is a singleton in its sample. The CDR3 loop is CASSSEPGLEFETQYF. CDR3 in DNA: TGCGCCAGCAGTTCAGAGCCGGGACTAGAGTTTGAGACCCAGTACTTC. The gene calls are TRBV5-1 and TRBJ2-5; 8 bases line up with TRBD2. The CDR3 is made up of 16 amino acids. The germline V gene encodes CDR1 SGHRS and CDR2 YFSETQ. Trimming removed 5 bases from V and 5 bases from J; junction bases left unmatched: 14.

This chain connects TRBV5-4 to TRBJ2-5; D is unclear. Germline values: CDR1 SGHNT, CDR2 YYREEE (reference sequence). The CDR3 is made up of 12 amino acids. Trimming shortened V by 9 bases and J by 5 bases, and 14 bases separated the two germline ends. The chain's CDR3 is CATVGSGETQYF. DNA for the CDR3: TGTGCCACAGTGGGGTCCGGTGAGACCCAGTACTTC.

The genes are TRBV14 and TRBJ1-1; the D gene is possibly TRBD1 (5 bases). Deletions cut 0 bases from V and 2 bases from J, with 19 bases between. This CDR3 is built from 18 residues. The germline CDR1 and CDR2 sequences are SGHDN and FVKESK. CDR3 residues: CASSQELKWGMENTEAFF. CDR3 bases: TGTGCCAGCAGCCAAGAATTGAAGTGGGGGATGGAAAACACTGAAGCTTTCTTT.

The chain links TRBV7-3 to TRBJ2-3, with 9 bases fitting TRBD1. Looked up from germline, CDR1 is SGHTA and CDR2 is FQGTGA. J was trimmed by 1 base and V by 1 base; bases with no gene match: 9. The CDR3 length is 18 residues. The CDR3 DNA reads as TGTGCCAGCAGCTTAAGGGGGGGCACAGGGGGCGGCACAGATACGCAGTATTTT. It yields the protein CASSLRGGTGGGTDTQYF.

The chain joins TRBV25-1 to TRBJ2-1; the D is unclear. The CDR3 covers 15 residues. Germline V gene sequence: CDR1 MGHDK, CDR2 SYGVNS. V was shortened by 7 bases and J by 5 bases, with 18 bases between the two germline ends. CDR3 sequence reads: CASTAVPPHNNEQFF. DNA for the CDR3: TGTGCCAGCACGGCAGTTCCTCCCCATAACAATGAGCAGTTCTTC. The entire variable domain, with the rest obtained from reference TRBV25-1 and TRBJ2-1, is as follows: EADIYQTPRYLVIGTGKKITLECSQTMGHDKMYWYQQDPGMELHLIHYSYGVNSTEKGDLSSESTVSRIRTEHFPLTLESARPSHTSQYLCASTAVPPHNNEQFFGPGTRLTVL.

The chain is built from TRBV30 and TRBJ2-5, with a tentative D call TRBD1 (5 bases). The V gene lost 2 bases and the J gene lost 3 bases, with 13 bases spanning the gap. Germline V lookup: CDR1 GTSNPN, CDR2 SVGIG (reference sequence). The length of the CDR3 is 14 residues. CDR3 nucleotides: TGTGCCTGGAGTCCTTGGACAAGTAAAGAGACCCAGTACTTC. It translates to CAWSPWTSKETQYF.

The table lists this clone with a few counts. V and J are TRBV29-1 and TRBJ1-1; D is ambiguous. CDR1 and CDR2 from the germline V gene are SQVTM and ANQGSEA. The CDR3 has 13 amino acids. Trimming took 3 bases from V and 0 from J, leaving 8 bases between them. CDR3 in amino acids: CSVERVLNTEAFF. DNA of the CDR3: TGCAGCGTTGAGCGGGTCCTGAACACTGAAGCTTTCTTT.

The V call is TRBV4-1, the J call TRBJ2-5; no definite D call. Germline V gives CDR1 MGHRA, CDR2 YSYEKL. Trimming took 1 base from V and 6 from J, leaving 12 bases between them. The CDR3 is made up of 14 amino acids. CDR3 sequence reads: CASSQGGTAQTQYF. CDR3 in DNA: TGCGCCAGCAGCCAAGGAGGCACAGCGCAGACCCAGTACTTC.

The CDR3 DNA is TGTGCCAGCAGCTTTAGCGGGACCAACACCGGGGAGCTGTTTTTT. Amino acids: CASSFSGTNTGELFF. The rearrangement links TRBV11-1 to TRBJ2-2; 8 nucleotides match TRBD2. Trimming took 3 bases from V and 2 from J; bases not matched to a gene: 2. The CDR3 contains 15 residues. Germline V gene data show CDR1 as SGHAT and CDR2 as FQDESV (reference sequence).

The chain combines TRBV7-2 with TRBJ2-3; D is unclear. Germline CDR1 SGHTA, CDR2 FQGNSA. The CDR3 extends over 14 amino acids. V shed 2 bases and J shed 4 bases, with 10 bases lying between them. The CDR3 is CASSLTPSADTQYF. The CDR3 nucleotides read TGTGCCAGCAGCTTAACCCCTAGTGCAGATACGCAGTATTTT.

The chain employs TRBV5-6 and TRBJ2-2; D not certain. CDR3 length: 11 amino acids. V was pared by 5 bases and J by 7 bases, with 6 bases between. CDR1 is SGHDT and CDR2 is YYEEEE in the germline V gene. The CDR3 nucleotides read TGTGCCAGCAGGGGGTACGGGGAGCTGTTTTTT. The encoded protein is CASRGYGELFF.

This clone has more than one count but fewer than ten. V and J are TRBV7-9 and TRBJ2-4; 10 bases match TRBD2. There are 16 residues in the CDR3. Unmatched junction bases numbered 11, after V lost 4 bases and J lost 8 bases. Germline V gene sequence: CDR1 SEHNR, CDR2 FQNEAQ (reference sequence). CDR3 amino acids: CASSSWGTSGADIQYF. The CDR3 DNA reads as TGTGCCAGCAGCTCGTGGGGAACTAGCGGGGCGGACATTCAGTACTTC.

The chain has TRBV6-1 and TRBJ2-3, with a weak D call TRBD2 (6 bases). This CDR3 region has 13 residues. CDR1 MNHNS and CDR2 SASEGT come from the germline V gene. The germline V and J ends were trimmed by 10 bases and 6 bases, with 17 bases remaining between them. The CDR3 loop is CATQTPGVDTQYF. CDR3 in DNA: TGTGCCACCCAGACCCCGGGGGTGGATACGCAGTATTTT.

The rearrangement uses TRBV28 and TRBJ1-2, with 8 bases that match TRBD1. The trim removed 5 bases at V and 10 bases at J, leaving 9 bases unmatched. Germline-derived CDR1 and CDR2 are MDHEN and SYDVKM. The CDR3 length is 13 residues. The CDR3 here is CASSPPDRGTYTF. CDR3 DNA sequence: TGTGCCAGCAGTCCACCAGACAGGGGTACCTACACCTTC.

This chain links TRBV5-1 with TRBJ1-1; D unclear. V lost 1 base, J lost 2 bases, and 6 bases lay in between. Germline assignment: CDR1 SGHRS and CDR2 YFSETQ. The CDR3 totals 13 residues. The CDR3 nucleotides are TGCGCCAGCAGCTTGCACGTTAACACTGAAGCTTTCTTT. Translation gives CASSLHVNTEAFF.